The 9 T cell receptor beta chains listed next were all sequenced from one sample in a study of blood T cell repertoires in COVID-19. Profiling relied on immunoSEQ multiplex PCR, and the TCRdb table lists in-frame clones only, not all of them. This table has fewer than 250,000 clones, 65% to 85% appearing once. The sequencing input was peripheral blood. The receptors originated from a human donor in a cohort sampled during active COVID-19.

CDR3 coding DNA: TGTGCCAGCAGGTCTGGTAGCGGGAGTTCCTACAATGAGCAGTTCTTC. Amino acids: CASRSGSGSSYNEQFF. The chain is built from TRBV2 and TRBJ2-1, with 9 bases identical to TRBD2. This CDR3 is built from 16 residues. Germline CDR1 SNHLY, CDR2 FYNNEI. Unmatched junction bases numbered 7, after V lost 6 bases and J lost 1 base.

V usage is TRBV6-5 and J usage is TRBJ1-3; D unclear. The V and J ends lost 2 bases and 4 bases respectively, with 9 bases between them. Looked up from germline, CDR1 is MNHEY and CDR2 is SVGAGI. The CDR3 contains 14 residues. The CDR3 sequence: CASSYTSGGNTIYF. The CDR3 DNA reads TGTGCCAGCAGTTACACTAGTGGGGGAAACACCATATATTTT.

The count of this clone is one. The CDR3 coding sequence is TGTGCCTGGAGCCGCCCCGGGGGGCGGGGAGATACGCAGTATTTT. It encodes CAWSRPGGRGDTQYF. The chain has TRBV30 and TRBJ2-3, with a weak D call TRBD2 (7 bases). CDR1 is GTSNPN and CDR2 is SVGIG in the germline V gene (reference sequence). V was clipped by 3 bases and J by 5 bases, with 18 bases between them. This CDR3 contains 15 residues. The whole variable domain, remainder taken from reference TRBV30 and TRBJ2-3, is SQTIHQWPATLVQPVGSPLSLECTVEGTSNPNLYWYRQAAGRGLQLLFYSVGIGQISSEVPQNLSASRPQDRQFILSSKKLLLSDSGFYLCAWSRPGGRGDTQYFGPGTRLTVL.

V is TRBV7-2 and J is TRBJ1-4; D gene uncertain. Germline loops: CDR1 SGHTA, CDR2 FQGNSA. Trimming took 4 bases from V and 3 from J, leaving 15 bases between them. The CDR3 consists of 16 residues. CDR3 loop: CASSSTRLTANEKLFF. CDR3 coding DNA: TGTGCCAGCAGCTCCACCCGCCTCACAGCTAATGAAAAACTGTTTTTT.

This chain joins TRBV29-1 and TRBJ2-5; D is unresolved. The V end was cut by 4 bases, the J end by 0 bases, with 3 bases between. The V gene's germline CDR1 is SQVTM and CDR2 ANQGSEA. The CDR3 runs to 11 residues. The CDR3 spells CSVVNQETQYF. DNA of the CDR3: TGCAGCGTTGTAAACCAAGAGACCCAGTACTTC.

This clone was counted ten times or more. This CDR3 is CASSQPGTGIGYTF. CDR3 DNA sequence: TGCGCCAGCAGCCAACCCGGGACAGGGATAGGCTACACCTTC. This chain links TRBV4-1 with TRBJ1-2, with TRBD1 identical over 9 bases. Germline V CDR1 and CDR2: MGHRA, YSYEKL. After removal of 2 bases from V and 8 bases from J, the junction contained 6 bases not matched to a gene. The CDR3 totals 14 residues.

The chain has TRBV18 and TRBJ2-7, with 8 bases lining up with TRBD1. CDR1 is KGHSH, CDR2 LQKENI, per germline. The CDR3 contains 13 residues. The V segment lost 3 bases and the J segment 3 bases; nucleotides outside the gene matches: 1. As DNA, the CDR3 is TGTGCCAGCTCACCCGGGACAGGCTACGAGCAGTACTTC. This encodes CASSPGTGYEQYF. The complete variable domain, with remaining parts taken from reference TRBV18 and TRBJ2-7, reads NAGVMQNPRHLVRRRGQEARLRCSPMKGHSHVYWYRQLPEEGLKFMVYLQKENIIDESGMPKERFSAEFPKEGPSILRIQQVVRGDSAAYFCASSPGTGYEQYFGPGTRLTVT.

The genes are TRBV29-1 and TRBJ2-5; 7 positions match TRBD1. V lost 5 bases, J lost 1 base, and 1 base stayed unmatched. The V gene's germline CDR1 is SQVTM and CDR2 ANQGSEA. CDR3 length: 12 residues. Here the CDR3 DNA reads TGCAGCGTTCGGACAGGCCAAGAGACCCAGTACTTC. Its translation: CSVRTGQETQYF.

This chain links TRBV18 with TRBJ1-3; D is ambiguous. V was clipped by 10 bases and J by 3 bases, with 13 bases between them. The V gene's germline CDR1 is KGHSH and CDR2 LQKENI. This CDR3 comprises 13 residues. This CDR3 reads CATLRGYGNTIYF. The CDR3 DNA reads as TGTGCCACCTTACGGGGTTATGGAAACACCATATATTTT.